Listed below are T cell receptor beta chains from one sample, sequenced in a study of OX40 agonist ivuxolimab in advanced cancers. Measured with immunoSEQ multiplex PCR; TCRdb has only the in-frame clones, and not every one. Among over 80,000 clones listed, over 80% were seen once. The starting material was CD4+ or CD8+ T cells sorted from blood, obtained in a trial of the OX40 agonist ivuxolimab. These receptors all stem from an adult with an advanced solid tumor such as melanoma, head and neck, liver or kidney cancer. The CDR3 runs from the conserved cysteine through the conserved F or W. Fields, in order: D gene, J gene, clone size, V gene, CDR3 protein, CDR3 DNA. The D gene is left open where the match is weak. Not all rows give a size; the values are once, few, many and, for expanded clones, a class.

D gene: TRBD2; J gene: TRBJ2-5; clone size: .; V gene: TRBV10-3; CDR3 protein: CASTSGGQETQYF; CDR3 DNA: TGTGCCTCAACTAGCGGGGGACAAGAGACCCAGTACTTC
D gene: .; J gene: TRBJ1-1; clone size: .; V gene: TRBV6-1; CDR3 protein: CASSERGAGDTEAFF; CDR3 DNA: TGTGCCAGCAGTGAACGTGGGGCAGGGGACACTGAAGCTTTCTTT
D gene: TRBD2; J gene: TRBJ2-3; clone size: .; V gene: TRBV5-1; CDR3 protein: CASSSGLAGSTDTQYF; CDR3 DNA: TGCGCCAGCAGCTCGGGACTAGCGGGAAGCACAGATACGCAGTATTTT
D gene: .; J gene: TRBJ1-6; clone size: .; V gene: TRBV2; CDR3 protein: CASSAQIASPLHF; CDR3 DNA: TGTGCCAGCAGTGCGCAAATAGCCTCACCCCTCCACTTT
D gene: TRBD1; J gene: TRBJ1-2; clone size: .; V gene: TRBV6-5; CDR3 protein: CASRRGTGGDYGYTF; CDR3 DNA: TGTGCCAGCAGGAGAGGGACAGGGGGTGACTATGGCTACACCTTC
D gene: .; J gene: TRBJ1-2; clone size: .; V gene: TRBV5-8; CDR3 protein: CASSLSQGTIYGYTF; CDR3 DNA: TGTGCCAGCAGCTTGTCACAGGGCACGATCTATGGCTACACCTTC
D gene: TRBD2; J gene: TRBJ2-5; clone size: .; V gene: TRBV27; CDR3 protein: CASSPRASGGVLQETQYF; CDR3 DNA: TGTGCCAGCAGTCCCCGGGCTAGCGGGGGGGTACTCCAAGAGACCCAGTACTTC
D gene: TRBD1; J gene: TRBJ2-1; clone size: .; V gene: TRBV19; CDR3 protein: CASSIATGAIYNEQFF; CDR3 DNA: TGTGCCAGTAGTATAGCGACAGGGGCGATCTACAATGAGCAGTTCTTC
D gene: .; J gene: TRBJ2-7; clone size: .; V gene: TRBV4-3; CDR3 protein: CASSQDGALATYEQYF; CDR3 DNA: TGCGCCAGCAGCCAAGATGGAGCCTTAGCAACCTACGAGCAGTACTTC
D gene: TRBD1; J gene: TRBJ2-1; clone size: .; V gene: TRBV30; CDR3 protein: CAWASGQGTYNEQFF; CDR3 DNA: TGTGCCTGGGCTAGTGGACAGGGCACCTACAATGAGCAGTTCTTC
D gene: .; J gene: TRBJ1-6; clone size: few; V gene: TRBV30; CDR3 protein: CAWAGTGYNSPLHF; CDR3 DNA: TGTGCCTGGGCCGGGACGGGTTATAATTCACCCCTCCACTTT
D gene: .; J gene: TRBJ2-7; clone size: .; V gene: TRBV7-2; CDR3 protein: CASSQGLRSYEQYF; CDR3 DNA: TGTGCCAGCAGCCAAGGGTTGAGATCCTACGAGCAGTACTTC
D gene: .; J gene: TRBJ2-4; clone size: .; V gene: TRBV6-5; CDR3 protein: CASSSLGYAKNIQYF; CDR3 DNA: TGTGCCAGCAGCTCCCTTGGGTACGCCAAAAACATTCAGTACTTC
D gene: TRBD2; J gene: TRBJ2-7; clone size: .; V gene: TRBV5-1; CDR3 protein: CASGKGLAGVSYEQYF; CDR3 DNA: TGCGCCAGCGGAAAGGGACTAGCGGGGGTTTCCTACGAGCAGTACTTC
D gene: TRBD2; J gene: TRBJ2-3; clone size: few; V gene: TRBV12-5; CDR3 protein: CASGLRSGGTDTQYF; CDR3 DNA: TGTGCTAGTGGTTTGCGTAGCGGGGGCACAGATACGCAGTATTTT
D gene: .; J gene: TRBJ1-2; clone size: .; V gene: TRBV4-2; CDR3 protein: CASSQDRPQGTGIHGYTF; CDR3 DNA: TGTGCCAGCAGCCAAGATCGTCCGCAGGGAACGGGAATCCATGGCTACACCTTC
D gene: TRBD1; J gene: TRBJ2-7; clone size: .; V gene: TRBV6-5; CDR3 protein: CASSTPTGTSYEQYF; CDR3 DNA: TGTGCCAGCAGTACCCCGACAGGGACCTCCTACGAGCAGTACTTC
D gene: .; J gene: TRBJ2-5; clone size: .; V gene: TRBV19; CDR3 protein: CASSIDGPETQYF; CDR3 DNA: TGTGCCAGTAGTATAGACGGCCCAGAGACCCAGTACTTC
D gene: .; J gene: TRBJ1-4; clone size: .; V gene: TRBV11-1; CDR3 protein: CASTGHSEKLFF; CDR3 DNA: TGTGCCAGCACCGGACACTCAGAAAAACTGTTTTTT
D gene: .; J gene: TRBJ2-1; clone size: once; V gene: TRBV5-1; CDR3 protein: CASSLVRGTLQTNEQFF; CDR3 DNA: TGCGCCAGCAGCTTGGTACGCGGGACGTTACAGACCAATGAGCAGTTCTTC
D gene: .; J gene: TRBJ1-5; clone size: .; V gene: TRBV15; CDR3 protein: CATSRDQGVGGNQPQHF; CDR3 DNA: TGTGCCACCAGCAGAGATCAAGGGGTTGGCGGCAATCAGCCCCAGCATTTT
D gene: .; J gene: TRBJ1-2; clone size: medium-sized; V gene: TRBV23-1; CDR3 protein: CASSRPGGGYTF; CDR3 DNA: TGCGCCAGCAGCCGGCCCGGGGGTGGCTACACCTTC
D gene: .; J gene: TRBJ2-3; clone size: .; V gene: TRBV30; CDR3 protein: CAWSLGGWGTDTQYF; CDR3 DNA: TGTGCCTGGAGTCTGGGGGGCTGGGGGACAGATACGCAGTATTTT
D gene: TRBD1; J gene: TRBJ1-1; clone size: once; V gene: TRBV7-2; CDR3 protein: CASSSSGQGRTEAFF; CDR3 DNA: TGTGCCAGCAGCTCAAGCGGACAGGGGAGAACTGAAGCTTTCTTT
D gene: .; J gene: TRBJ2-2; clone size: .; V gene: TRBV7-3; CDR3 protein: CASSLSGQGLGTGELFF; CDR3 DNA: TGTGCCAGCAGCTTAAGTGGCCAGGGGTTAGGCACCGGGGAGCTGTTTTTT